Following are 10 T cell receptor beta chains from one sample sequenced in a study of low-dose radiotherapy and immunotherapy resistance in tumors. Alpha- and beta-chain coverage of first-strand cDNA came from TRAV- and TRBV-specific primers. Both a constant-region primer and a V-primer adapter served to amplify TCRs across 15 to 25 PCR cycles. TCRdb reprocessed the reads with MiXCR, giving one entry per CDR3 protein. The sample lists approximately 14,000 distinct CDR3 sequences, 60% to 80% seen once, with roughly 5% in the top ten. These receptors came from a human donor with advanced metastatic prostate, ovarian, gallbladder or colorectal cancer (not recorded which). This table probably holds off-target reads from a library built for another chain.

J is TRBJ1-5 and V is TRBV20-1, with a tentative D call TRBD1 (6 bases). Trimming took off 5 bases at V and 5 bases at J, with 13 bases between the two ends. From germline, CDR1 is DFQATT and CDR2 SNEGSKA (reference sequence). The CDR3 is 13 residues long. CDR3 region: CSAEAHRDQPQHF. CDR3 coding DNA: TGCAGTGCTGAGGCCCACAGGGATCAGCCCCAGCATTTT.

The V call is TRBV15, the J call TRBJ2-3; TRBD2 agrees at 8 bases. The CDR3 covers 16 residues. V was clipped by 0 bases and J by 1 base; unmatched bases: 3. Germline CDR1 is LNHNV and CDR2 is YYDKDF (reference sequence). CDR3 DNA sequence: TGTGCCACCAGCAGAGAAACTAGCGGACGCACAGATACGCAGTATTTT. Translated: CATSRETSGRTDTQYF.

The CDR3 protein is CASNERTGIYEQYF. CDR3 nucleotide sequence: TGTGCCAGCAATGAGAGGACAGGGATCTACGAGCAGTACTTC. This sequence joins TRBV6-6 and TRBJ2-7, with TRBD1 matching 8 bases. V trimming: 7 bases; J trimming: 3 bases; junction bases outside the gene matches: 8. Germline CDR1 reads MNHNY; CDR2 reads SVGAGI (reference sequence). This CDR3 comprises 14 residues.

The chain recombines TRBV7-9 with TRBJ2-2, with D uncertain. The CDR3 is 13 residues long. V lost 8 bases, J lost 1 base, and 8 bases lay in between. Germline V lookup: CDR1 SEHNR, CDR2 FQNEAQ (reference sequence). The CDR3 region has the DNA TGTGCCAGCGAGCCGGAGAACACCGGGGAGCTGTTTTTT. Residues: CASEPENTGELFF.

This clonotype was observed a handful of times. The chain recombines TRBV24-1 with TRBJ2-1; D possibly matches TRBD1 or TRBD2 (5 bases each). Germline CDR1 and CDR2: KGHDR and SFDVKD. The CDR3 totals 17 residues. Trimming shortened V by 3 bases and J by 3 bases, and 17 bases separated the two germline ends. The CDR3 reads CATSDATGTTNYNEQFF. The DNA for the CDR3 is TGTGCCACCAGTGATGCCACCGGGACCACAAACTACAATGAGCAGTTCTTC.

The V and J genes are TRBV19 and TRBJ2-7; 7 bases agree with TRBD1. CDR1 and CDR2 (germline): LNHDA, SQIVND (reference sequence). The ends lost 6 bases at V and 4 bases at J; junction bases unmatched: 3. This CDR3 has 12 residues. The CDR3 spells CASSGTEYEQYF. In DNA form, the CDR3 reads TGTGCCAGTAGCGGGACAGAATACGAGCAGTACTTC.

The V call is TRBV5-5, the J call TRBJ2-3, with D possibly being TRBD1 or TRBD2 (6 bases each). The CDR3 loop spans 13 amino acids. Trimming removed 3 bases from V and 5 bases from J, with 10 bases in between. Germline values: CDR1 SGHKS, CDR2 YYEKEE (reference sequence). This CDR3 is CASSWGAEDTQYF. CDR3 DNA: TGTGCCAGCAGCTGGGGGGCTGAAGATACGCAGTATTTT.

DNA for the CDR3: TGTGCCAGCAGTGAAGCAGTGCCCCCTCCGACACGTAGGGGACCTTGGGATACGCAGTATTTT. It codes for CASSEAVPPPTRRGPWDTQYF. The chain links TRBV2 to TRBJ2-3; the D call may be TRBD1 or TRBD2 (5 bases each). Germline CDR1 reads SNHLY; CDR2 reads FYNNEI. V was shortened by 0 bases and J by 6 bases, with 31 bases between the two germline ends. The CDR3 spans 21 residues.

The CDR3 bases are TGCAGTGCTCCCCCCGGGAGCGGGAACCGTGAAGCTTTCTTT. This encodes CSAPPGSGNREAFF. The V and J genes are TRBV20-1 and TRBJ1-1; D gene unclear. CDR3 length: 14 amino acids. V was pared by 5 bases and J by 7 bases, with 20 bases between. Germline CDR1 reads DFQATT; CDR2 reads SNEGSKA (reference sequence).

The V gene is TRBV27, the J gene TRBJ2-7; D is perhaps TRBD2 (7 bases). V dropped 10 bases and J dropped 5 bases, with 15 bases sitting between them. The CDR3 runs 12 residues. CDR1 and CDR2 (germline): MNHEY, SMNVEV (reference sequence). CDR3 loop: CATGEGVHEQYF. CDR3 DNA: TGTGCCACGGGGGAGGGGGTCCACGAGCAGTACTTC.